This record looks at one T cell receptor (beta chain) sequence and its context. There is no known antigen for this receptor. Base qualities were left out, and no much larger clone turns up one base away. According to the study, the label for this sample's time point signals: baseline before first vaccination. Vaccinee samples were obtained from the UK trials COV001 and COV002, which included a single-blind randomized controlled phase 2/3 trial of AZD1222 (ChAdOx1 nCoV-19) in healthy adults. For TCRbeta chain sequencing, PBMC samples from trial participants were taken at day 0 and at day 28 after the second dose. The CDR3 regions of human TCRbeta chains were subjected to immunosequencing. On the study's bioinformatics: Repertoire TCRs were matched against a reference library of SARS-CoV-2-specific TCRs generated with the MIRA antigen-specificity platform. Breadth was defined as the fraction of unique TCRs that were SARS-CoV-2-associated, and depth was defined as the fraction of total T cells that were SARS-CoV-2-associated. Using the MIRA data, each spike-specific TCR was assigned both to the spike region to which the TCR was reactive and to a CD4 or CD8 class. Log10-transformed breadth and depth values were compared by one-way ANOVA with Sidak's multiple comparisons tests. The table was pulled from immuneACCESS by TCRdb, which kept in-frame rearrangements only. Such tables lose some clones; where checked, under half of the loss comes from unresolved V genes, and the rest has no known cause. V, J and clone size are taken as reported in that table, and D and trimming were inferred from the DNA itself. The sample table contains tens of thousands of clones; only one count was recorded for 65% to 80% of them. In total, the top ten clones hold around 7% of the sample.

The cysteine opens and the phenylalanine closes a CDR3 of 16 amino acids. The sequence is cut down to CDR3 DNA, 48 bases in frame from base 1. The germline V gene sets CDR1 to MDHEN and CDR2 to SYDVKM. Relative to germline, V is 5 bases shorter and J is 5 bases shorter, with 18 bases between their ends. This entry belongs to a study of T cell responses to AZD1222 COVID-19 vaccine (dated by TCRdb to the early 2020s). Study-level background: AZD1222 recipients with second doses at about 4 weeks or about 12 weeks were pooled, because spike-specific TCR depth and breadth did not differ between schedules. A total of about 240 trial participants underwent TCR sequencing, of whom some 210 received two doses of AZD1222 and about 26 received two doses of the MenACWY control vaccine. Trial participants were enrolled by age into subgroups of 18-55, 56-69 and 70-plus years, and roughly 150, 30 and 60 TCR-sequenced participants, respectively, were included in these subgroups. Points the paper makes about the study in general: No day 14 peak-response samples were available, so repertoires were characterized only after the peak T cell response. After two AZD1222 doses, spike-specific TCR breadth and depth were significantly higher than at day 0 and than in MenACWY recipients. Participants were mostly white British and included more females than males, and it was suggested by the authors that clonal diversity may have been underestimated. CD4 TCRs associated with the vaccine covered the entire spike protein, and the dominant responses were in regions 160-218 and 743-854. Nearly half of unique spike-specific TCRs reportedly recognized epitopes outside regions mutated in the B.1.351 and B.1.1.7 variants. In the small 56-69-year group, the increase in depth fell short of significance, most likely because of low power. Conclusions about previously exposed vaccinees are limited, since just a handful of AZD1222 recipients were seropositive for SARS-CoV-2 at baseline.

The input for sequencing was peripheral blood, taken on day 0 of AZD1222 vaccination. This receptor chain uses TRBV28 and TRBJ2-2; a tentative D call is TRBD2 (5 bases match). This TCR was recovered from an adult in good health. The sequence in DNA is TGTGCCAGCAGTCTCTTAGAAGGGAGTCGGACCGGGGAGCTGTTTTTT. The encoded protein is CASSLLEGSRTGELFF.